The clone carrying this T cell receptor (beta chain) appeared many times. MiXCR, applied by TCRdb to the reads, yields one record per CDR3 protein. The data show 200,000 to 300,000 distinct CDR3 sequences, with about 28% seen just once and roughly 7% held by the top ten. This specimen comes from a study of kidney transplant recipient with SARS-CoV-2 infection. Germline V CDR1 and CDR2: SGHTA, FQGNSA. This CDR3 has 18 amino acids. J gave up 4 bases and V 2 bases, and 12 bases lay outside the gene matches. This material consisted of a blood sample, taken at baseline and on roughly day 110 from a kidney transplant recipient. The rearrangement joins TRBV7-2 to TRBJ1-1; 11 bases fit TRBD1. This receptor was taken from a male patient aged 25 to 39 who had COVID-19 and was a kidney transplant recipient. A subset of T cells may come from the graft donor. The CDR3 here is CASSLRVGGQGVSTEAFF. As DNA, the CDR3 is TGTGCCAGCAGCTTAAGGGTTGGGGGACAGGGGGTTAGCACTGAAGCTTTCTTT. Full variable domain (rest looked up from reference TRBV7-2 and TRBJ1-1): GAGVSQSPSNKVTEKGKDVELRCDPISGHTALYWYRQSLGQGLEFLIYFQGNSAPDKSGLPSDRFSAERTGGSVSTLTIQRTQQEDSAVYLCASSLRVGGQGVSTEAFFGQGTRLTVV.